These 30 T cell receptor beta chains came from one sample sequenced in a study of PD-1 blockade in classical Hodgkin lymphoma. Using immunoSEQ multiplex PCR, the repertoire was profiled, and TCRdb retains in-frame clones only, with some absent. The table shows around 90,000 clones, with more than 70% occurring only once. Regarding time point: cycle 4 day 1 (C4D1), after five to seven weeks of nivolumab. Brentuximab vedotin exposure varied among the patients, all of whom had relapsed after autologous stem cell transplantation. Sequenced here: peripheral blood mononuclear cells (PBMCs), sampled before the fourth cycle of nivolumab. Every receptor here comes from a human donor with classical Hodgkin lymphoma.

The V call is TRBV5-6, the J call TRBJ1-2; D not resolved. V lost 0 bases, J lost 5 bases, and 11 bases lay in between. In germline, CDR1 is SGHDT, CDR2 YYEEEE. The length of the CDR3 is 14 residues. The chain's CDR3 is CASSLAVRRYGYTF. The DNA for the CDR3 is TGTGCCAGCAGCTTGGCGGTAAGACGGTATGGCTACACCTTC. Full variable domain (missing parts from reference TRBV5-6 and TRBJ1-2): DAGVTQSPTHLIKTRGQQVTLRCSPKSGHDTVSWYQQALGQGPQFIFQYYEEEERQRGNFPDRFSGHQFPNYSSELNVNALLLGDSALYLCASSLAVRRYGYTFGSGTRLTVV.

This chain connects TRBV19 to TRBJ2-1; TRBD1 matches at 8 bases. Germline V lookup: CDR1 LNHDA, CDR2 SQIVND (reference sequence). This CDR3 region has 18 residues. J gave up 2 bases and V 2 bases, and 11 bases lay outside the gene matches. This CDR3 reads CASSIQGAAGFAYNEQFF. The CDR3 region has the DNA TGTGCCAGTAGTATACAGGGGGCGGCCGGGTTCGCCTACAATGAGCAGTTCTTC.

This chain joins TRBV19 and TRBJ1-4; D unclear. The length of the CDR3 is 15 residues. Germline loops: CDR1 LNHDA, CDR2 SQIVND (reference sequence). The V gene lost 5 bases and the J gene lost 3 bases, with 13 bases spanning the gap. The CDR3 region has the DNA TGTGCCAGTAGTGGAGTCGGCGCGGCTAATGAAAAACTGTTTTTT. It specifies CASSGVGAANEKLFF.

The chain joins TRBV28 to TRBJ2-1; D unclear. The germline gives CDR1 MDHEN, CDR2 SYDVKM. Trimming removed 8 bases from V and 2 bases from J, with 10 bases in between. The CDR3 is 13 amino acids. The CDR3 loop reads CASSQATYNEQFF. DNA for the CDR3: TGTGCCAGCTCCCAGGCCACCTACAATGAGCAGTTCTTC.

The chain combines TRBV6-5 with TRBJ2-2, with unresolved D. Germline CDR1 is MNHEY and CDR2 is SVGAGI. CDR3 length: 12 residues. The V end was cut by 4 bases, the J end by 4 bases, with 4 bases between. DNA for the CDR3: TGTGCCAGCAGTTCCACCACCGGGGAGCTGTTTTTT. This sequence encodes CASSSTTGELFF.

The V and J genes are TRBV7-9 and TRBJ1-4, with D maybe TRBD1 (6 bases). Trimming removed 3 bases from V and 4 bases from J, with 12 bases in between. Per the germline V gene, CDR1 is SEHNR and CDR2 is FQNEAQ (reference sequence). The CDR3 has 15 amino acids. The CDR3 nucleotides are TGTGCCAGCAGCTTCATACAGGGACATAATGAAAAACTGTTTTTT. Translated: CASSFIQGHNEKLFF.

The chain uses TRBV27 and TRBJ2-1, with D perhaps TRBD1 (7 bases). The CDR3 runs to 17 residues. Germline V gene sequence: CDR1 MNHEY, CDR2 SMNVEV (reference sequence). Deletions cut 6 bases from V and 0 bases from J, with 18 bases between. Here the CDR3 reads CASRERRGARSYNEQFF. The CDR3 region has the DNA TGTGCCAGCAGAGAACGCAGGGGGGCCCGCTCCTACAATGAGCAGTTCTTC.

The chain carries TRBV6-5 and TRBJ1-2; possibly TRBD1 for D (5 bases). The CDR3 extends over 12 amino acids. Germline V lookup: CDR1 MNHEY, CDR2 SVGAGI. The V end was cut by 8 bases, the J end by 2 bases, with 9 bases between. The DNA of the CDR3 is TGTGCCAGCGGGGGGACCAACTATGGCTACACCTTC. It translates to CASGGTNYGYTF.

The chain employs TRBV19 and TRBJ2-1; TRBD2 agrees at 10 bases. The CDR3 is 15 residues long. From germline, CDR1 is LNHDA and CDR2 SQIVND (reference sequence). Trimming took 3 bases from V and 10 from J; bases not matched to a gene: 9. CDR3 nucleotide sequence: TGTGCCAGTAGTATTGGGACTAGCGACAATTTCGAGCAGTTCTTC. Its translation: CASSIGTSDNFEQFF. Together with reference TRBV19 and TRBJ2-1, the CDR3 gives the full variable domain: DGGITQSPKYLFRKEGQNVTLSCEQNLNHDAMYWYRQDPGQGLRLIYYSQIVNDFQKGDIAEGYSVSREKKESFPLTVTSAQKNPTAFYLCASSIGTSDNFEQFFGPGTRLTVL.

About this clone: Within the sample, other DNA sequences also encode this same CDR3. V is TRBV5-1 and J is TRBJ1-1; D is ambiguous. CDR3 size: 14 residues. CDR1 and CDR2 from the germline V gene are SGHRS and YFSETQ. V lost 1 base and J lost 0, with 7 bases in between. The chain's CDR3 is CASSLNGMNTEAFF. The CDR3 DNA reads TGCGCCAGCAGCTTGAACGGGATGAACACTGAAGCTTTCTTT. The full variable domain, in which reference TRBV5-1 and TRBJ1-1 provide the parts outside the CDR3, is KAGVTQTPRYLIKTRGQQVTLSCSPISGHRSVSWYQQTPGQGLQFLFEYFSETQRNKGNFPGRFSGRQFSNSRSEMNVSTLELGDSALYLCASSLNGMNTEAFFGQGTRLTVV.

The chain recombines TRBV9 with TRBJ2-5; maybe TRBD1 (6 bases). CDR1 and CDR2 (germline): SGDLS, YYNGEE. V was pared by 3 bases and J by 4 bases, with 16 bases between. This CDR3 is built from 15 residues. The CDR3 DNA reads TGTGCCAGCAGCGCCGACTTCAGGGGTAGAGAGACCCAGTACTTC. This encodes CASSADFRGRETQYF.

This clone was seen only a few times. The rearrangement links TRBV12-2 to TRBJ1-4; the DNA was not used to check the table's D call, TRBD1. TRBV12-2 corresponds to a pseudogene. The CDR3 totals 15 residues. CDR3 loop: CASRQPGQGNEKLFF. The CDR3 bases are TGTGCAAGTCGACAACCGGGACAGGGCAATGAAAAACTGTTTTTT.

The chain joins TRBV18 to TRBJ2-7; 7 bases match TRBD1. V lost 3 bases to trimming and J lost 4 bases; unmatched junction nucleotides: 9. The CDR3 runs 15 residues. Germline CDR1 KGHSH, CDR2 LQKENI. The CDR3 nucleotides are TGTGCCAGCTCACCCAGACAGGGAAGAGGGTACGAGCAGTACTTC. It yields the protein CASSPRQGRGYEQYF.

V usage is TRBV9 and J usage is TRBJ2-7; unclear D gene. The germline V and J ends were trimmed by 2 bases and 6 bases, with 15 bases remaining between them. This CDR3 has 14 amino acids. The germline V gene encodes CDR1 SGDLS and CDR2 YYNGEE. The CDR3 region has the DNA TGTGCCAGCAGCGTTTCCCCCATATGGGCCGAGCAGTACTTC. Protein product: CASSVSPIWAEQYF.

This clone was detected only once. The CDR3 DNA sequence: TGTGCCAGTAGCCGTGCAACTAATGAAAAACTGTTTTTT. Its protein product is CASSRATNEKLFF. The gene calls are TRBV19 and TRBJ1-4; D not resolved. Germline CDR1 LNHDA, CDR2 SQIVND (reference sequence). The CDR3 covers 13 residues. Trimming cost V 6 bases and J 0 bases, with 5 bases left between them.

The rearrangement links TRBV7-2 to TRBJ1-2, with a possible D match to TRBD1 (5 bases). CDR1 and CDR2 (germline): SGHTA, FQGNSA. The CDR3 contains 14 residues. V was pared by 4 bases and J by 6 bases, with 15 bases between. The CDR3 protein is CASSSGHPYHGYTF. CDR3 nucleotide sequence: TGTGCCAGCAGCTCCGGACATCCCTACCATGGCTACACCTTC.

J is TRBJ2-5 and V is TRBV7-9; D may be TRBD1 or TRBD2 (5 bases each). The CDR3 consists of 13 residues. Between the trimmed V and J ends, which lost 5 bases and 5 bases, there was a span of 12 bases. Germline CDR1 SEHNR, CDR2 FQNEAQ (reference sequence). This CDR3 reads CASSKWDGETQYF. The CDR3 DNA follows: TGTGCCAGCAGCAAATGGGACGGGGAGACCCAGTACTTC.

V and J are TRBV2 and TRBJ2-7; no clear D. The CDR3 has 12 residues. CDR1 is SNHLY, CDR2 FYNNEI, per germline. V dropped 1 base and J dropped 7 bases, with 8 bases sitting between them. The CDR3 nucleotides read TGTGCCAGCAGTGAAGATCCGTGGGAGCAGTACTTC. It specifies CASSEDPWEQYF.

V and J are TRBV25-1 and TRBJ2-7, with TRBD1 as a possible D gene (5 bases). The CDR3 is 13 amino acids. The germline CDR1 and CDR2 sequences are MGHDK and SYGVNS. The V and J ends lost 5 bases and 1 base respectively, with 9 bases between them. The CDR3 sequence is CASSRAGSYEQYF. For the CDR3, the DNA is TGTGCCAGCAGTCGAGCAGGGTCCTACGAGCAGTACTTC.

The sample holds one count of this clone. This chain links TRBV5-1 with TRBJ2-2; D remains unclear. The CDR3 has 15 residues. Per germline, CDR1 SGHRS and CDR2 YFSETQ. V dropped 1 base and J dropped 10 bases, with 17 bases sitting between them. Written as DNA, the CDR3 is TGCGCCAGCAGCTTGCCGGCGGATCCGTCGGAGGAGCTGTTTTTT. It translates to CASSLPADPSEELFF.

The rearrangement links TRBV4-2 to TRBJ2-3, with 8 bases matching TRBD2. The germline V gene has CDR1 LGHNA and CDR2 YNFKEQ. V shed 0 bases, J shed 2 bases, and the junction held 4 bases outside the gene matches. The CDR3 totals 16 residues. The CDR3 DNA sequence: TGTGCCAGCAGCCAAGAGGTAGCGGGGCTCACAGATACGCAGTATTTT. Its protein is CASSQEVAGLTDTQYF.

The chain recombines TRBV6-5 with TRBJ1-5, with a tentative D call TRBD1 (5 bases). The V gene's germline CDR1 is MNHEY and CDR2 SVGAGI. Trimming pared 7 bases from V and 3 bases from J, leaving 16 bases between. The CDR3 is 15 amino acids. The CDR3 loop is CASTLEWGFNQPQHF. CDR3 coding DNA: TGTGCCAGCACCTTAGAATGGGGGTTCAATCAGCCCCAGCATTTT.

V is TRBV9 and J is TRBJ2-7; maybe TRBD1 (6 bases). Germline-derived CDR1 and CDR2 are SGDLS and YYNGEE. This CDR3 has 15 residues. V gave up 0 bases and J gave up 1 base, with 11 bases separating them. The CDR3 DNA follows: TGTGCCAGCAGCGTAGACACAGGGAGATCCTACGAGCAGTACTTC. It yields the protein CASSVDTGRSYEQYF.

The rearrangement links TRBV18 to TRBJ1-1; D gene uncertain. Germline V gives CDR1 KGHSH, CDR2 LQKENI. The CDR3 runs 13 residues. V lost 6 bases and J 4 bases, leaving 12 bases between the germline ends. CDR3 sequence: CASSVSQSTEAFF. The DNA of the CDR3 is TGTGCCAGCTCGGTCAGTCAGTCCACTGAAGCTTTCTTT.

J is TRBJ1-4 and V is TRBV7-2, with D possibly matching TRBD1 (5 bases). Trimming pared 5 bases from V and 7 bases from J, leaving 20 bases between. Germline values: CDR1 SGHTA, CDR2 FQGNSA. The CDR3 is 16 residues long. CDR3 in DNA: TGTGCCAGCAGCGGGGGGTCGGGGGGAGTAGGTGAAAAACTGTTTTTT. This sequence encodes CASSGGSGGVGEKLFF. Drawing the rest from reference TRBV7-2 and TRBJ1-4, the complete variable domain is GAGVSQSPSNKVTEKGKDVELRCDPISGHTALYWYRQSLGQGLEFLIYFQGNSAPDKSGLPSDRFSAERTGGSVSTLTIQRTQQEDSAVYLCASSGGSGGVGEKLFFGSGTQLSVL.

The chain combines TRBV10-3 with TRBJ1-3, with D hard to call. There are 13 residues in the CDR3. Trimming cost V 3 bases and J 2 bases, with 5 bases left between them. Germline loops: CDR1 ENHRY, CDR2 SYGVKD. CDR3 loop: CAISDSAGNTIYF. In DNA form, the CDR3 reads TGTGCCATCAGTGATTCGGCTGGAAACACCATATATTTT.

Here the CDR3 DNA reads TGTGCCAGCTCCGGGACAGGGATGGAAAAACTGTTTTTT. It codes for CASSGTGMEKLFF. The chain is built from TRBV9 and TRBJ1-4; the match to TRBD1 covers 9 bases. The V gene's germline CDR1 is SGDLS and CDR2 YYNGEE. V gave up 7 bases and J gave up 8 bases; unmatched junction bases: 6. The CDR3 totals 13 residues.

This clone was seen a single time. CDR3 coding DNA: TGTGCCAGCAGTTACGACAGTTCCTCTGGGGCCAACGTCCTGACTTTC. This translates into CASSYDSSSGANVLTF. The rearrangement uses TRBV6-5 and TRBJ2-6; possibly TRBD1 for D (5 bases). Germline V gene lookup returns CDR1 MNHEY and CDR2 SVGAGI. Trimming took 2 bases from V and 0 from J, leaving 8 bases between them. The CDR3 runs to 16 residues.

The J gene is TRBJ2-1, the V gene TRBV29-1; D gene ambiguous. V was trimmed by 4 bases and J by 0 bases, leaving 13 bases between them. This CDR3 has 15 residues. The germline gives CDR1 SQVTM, CDR2 ANQGSEA. The CDR3 DNA reads as TGCAGCGTTGGCCCGTCCTCGAGCTCCTACAATGAGCAGTTCTTC. Protein: CSVGPSSSSYNEQFF.

This clone came up a few times. V and J are TRBV23-1 and TRBJ1-5; no firm D call. TRBV23-1 is marked as an open reading frame, function uncertain. This CDR3 has 20 amino acids. V shed 9 bases and J shed 0 bases, with 30 bases lying between them. The CDR3 protein is CASNPALFDPGAYSNQPQHF. In DNA, the CDR3 is TGCGCCAGTAATCCCGCCCTGTTCGACCCAGGAGCCTATAGCAATCAGCCCCAGCATTTT.